This entry lists 7 T cell receptor beta chains sequenced from one sample in a study of blood T cell repertoires in COVID-19. Repertoires were generated with immunoSEQ multiplex PCR, while TCRdb's copy carries only in-frame clones and drops some. The sample lists 200,000 to 250,000 clones; roughly four fifths were seen once. The sequenced material came from peripheral blood. All receptors derive from a man aged 25 to 40 who had recovered from COVID-19.

This clone was observed once. This chain joins TRBV2 and TRBJ2-3, with 7 positions matching TRBD1. With V trimmed by 4 bases and J by 2 bases, 6 bases remained unmatched. Per germline, CDR1 SNHLY and CDR2 FYNNEI. The CDR3 length is 15 residues. CDR3 sequence (DNA): TGTGCCAGCAGTGTGGGGGACAGTCTCACAGATACGCAGTATTTT. This sequence encodes CASSVGDSLTDTQYF. The complete variable domain, with remaining parts taken from reference TRBV2 and TRBJ2-3, reads EPEVTQTPSHQVTQMGQEVILRCVPISNHLYFYWYRQILGQKVEFLVSFYNNEISEKSEIFDDQFSVERPDGSNFTLKIRSTKLEDSAMYFCASSVGDSLTDTQYFGPGTRLTVL.

The rearrangement joins TRBV24-1 to TRBJ2-1; 11 nucleotides agree with TRBD1. Trimming cost V 8 bases and J 7 bases; bases outside gene matches: 6. Germline V gene lookup returns CDR1 KGHDR and CDR2 SFDVKD. CDR3 size: 14 residues. The CDR3 protein is CATNPGQGVNEQFF. CDR3 DNA: TGTGCCACCAACCCGGGACAGGGGGTGAATGAGCAGTTCTTC.

The V and J genes are TRBV6-5 and TRBJ1-4; TRBD1 is a possible D gene (5 bases). The CDR3 runs 15 residues. Deletions cut 6 bases from V and 8 bases from J, with 19 bases between. The germline gives CDR1 MNHEY, CDR2 SVGAGI. This chain's CDR3 is CASSLKGRVGEKLFF. CDR3 in DNA: TGTGCCAGCAGCCTCAAGGGCAGGGTGGGAGAAAAACTGTTTTTT.

The chain has TRBV7-9 and TRBJ2-5; 12 nucleotides align to TRBD2. Germline V gives CDR1 SEHNR, CDR2 FQNEAQ (reference sequence). The V gene end was trimmed by 5 bases and the J gene end by 2 bases; junction bases not matched to a gene: 3. CDR3 length: 15 residues. The CDR3 DNA reads TGTGCCAGCAGCCGGACTAGCGGGGAACAAGAGACCCAGTACTTC. Its translation: CASSRTSGEQETQYF.

This clone was observed once. This chain joins TRBV27 and TRBJ2-1; TRBD2 matches 9 bases. The length of the CDR3 is 18 residues. CDR1 is MNHEY, CDR2 SMNVEV, per germline (reference sequence). V lost 2 bases and J lost 0; bases outside the gene matches: 8. This chain's CDR3 is CASSLGSGGPSSYNEQFF. The CDR3 DNA reads TGTGCCAGCAGTTTAGGTAGCGGGGGACCCAGCTCCTACAATGAGCAGTTCTTC.

The V and J genes are TRBV4-2 and TRBJ1-2; 7 nucleotides agree with TRBD1. The germline CDR1 and CDR2 sequences are LGHNA and YNFKEQ. V lost 3 bases to trimming and J lost 5 bases; unmatched junction nucleotides: 6. The CDR3 is made up of 14 amino acids. In DNA form, the CDR3 reads TGTGCCAGCAGCCAGGGGGACAGATCATATGGCTACACCTTC. It codes for CASSQGDRSYGYTF.

This clone occurred once. The gene calls are TRBV28 and TRBJ1-2; the D gene is possibly TRBD1 (6 bases). The CDR3 is 16 residues long. Looked up from germline, CDR1 is MDHEN and CDR2 is SYDVKM. The germline V and J ends were trimmed by 5 bases and 3 bases, with 19 bases remaining between them. The CDR3 loop is CASSNPGGLIDYGYTF. In DNA form, the CDR3 reads TGTGCCAGCAGTAACCCCGGGGGGCTAATAGACTATGGCTACACCTTC.